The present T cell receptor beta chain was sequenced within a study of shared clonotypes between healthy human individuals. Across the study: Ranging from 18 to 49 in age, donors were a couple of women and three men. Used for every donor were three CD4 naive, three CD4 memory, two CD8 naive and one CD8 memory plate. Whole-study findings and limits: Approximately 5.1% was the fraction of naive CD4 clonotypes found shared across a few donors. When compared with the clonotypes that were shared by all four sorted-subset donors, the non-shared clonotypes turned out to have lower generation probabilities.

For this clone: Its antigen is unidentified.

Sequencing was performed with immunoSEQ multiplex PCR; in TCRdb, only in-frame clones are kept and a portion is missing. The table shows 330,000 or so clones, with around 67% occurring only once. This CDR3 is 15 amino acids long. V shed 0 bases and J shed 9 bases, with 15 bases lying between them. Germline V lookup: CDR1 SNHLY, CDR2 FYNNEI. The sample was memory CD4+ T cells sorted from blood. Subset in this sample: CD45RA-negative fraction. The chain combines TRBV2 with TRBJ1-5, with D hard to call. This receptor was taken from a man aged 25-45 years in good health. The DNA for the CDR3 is TGTGCCAGCAGTGAAGCAAAAACAGCCCCGAGGCCCCAGCATTTT. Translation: CASSEAKTAPRPQHF.